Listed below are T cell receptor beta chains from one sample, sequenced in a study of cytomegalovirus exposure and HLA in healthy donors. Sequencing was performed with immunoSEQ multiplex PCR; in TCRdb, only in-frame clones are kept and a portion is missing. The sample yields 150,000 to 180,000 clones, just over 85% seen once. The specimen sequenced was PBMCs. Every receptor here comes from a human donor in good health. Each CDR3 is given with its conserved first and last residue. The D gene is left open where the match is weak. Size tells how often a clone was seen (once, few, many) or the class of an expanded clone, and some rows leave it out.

CDR3 protein: CASRTGRINEQFF; CDR3 DNA: TGTGCCAGCAGAACCGGGAGGATCAATGAGCAGTTCTTC; clone size: -; D gene: TRBD2; V gene: TRBV5-6; J gene: TRBJ2-1
CDR3 protein: CASSLGADEADEQFF; CDR3 DNA: TGTGCCAGCAGCTTGGGTGCGGATGAAGCGGATGAGCAGTTCTTC; clone size: -; D gene: -; V gene: TRBV5-6; J gene: TRBJ2-1
CDR3 protein: CASSETVPVNTEAFF; CDR3 DNA: TGCGCCAGCAGTGAGACAGTCCCTGTGAACACTGAAGCTTTCTTT; clone size: -; D gene: -; V gene: TRBV10-1; J gene: TRBJ1-1
CDR3 protein: CSVGGNTGELFF; CDR3 DNA: TGCAGCGTCGGGGGGAACACCGGGGAGCTGTTTTTT; clone size: -; D gene: -; V gene: TRBV29-1; J gene: TRBJ2-2
CDR3 protein: CASSLWASTDTQYF; CDR3 DNA: TGCGCCAGCAGCCTGTGGGCTAGCACAGATACGCAGTATTTT; clone size: once; D gene: -; V gene: TRBV5-1; J gene: TRBJ2-3
CDR3 protein: CASRRTGYQDGYTF; CDR3 DNA: TGTGCCAGCAGGAGGACAGGGTATCAGGATGGCTACACCTTC; clone size: -; D gene: TRBD1; V gene: TRBV9; J gene: TRBJ1-2
CDR3 protein: CAWSVPGSGANVLTF; CDR3 DNA: TGTGCCTGGAGTGTACCGGGGTCGGGGGCCAACGTCCTGACTTTC; clone size: -; D gene: -; V gene: TRBV30; J gene: TRBJ2-6
CDR3 protein: CASTDQGDYEQYF; CDR3 DNA: TGTGCCAGCACCGACCAGGGGGACTACGAGCAGTACTTC; clone size: -; D gene: TRBD1; V gene: TRBV2; J gene: TRBJ2-7
CDR3 protein: CAGRGSGRDHNEQFF; CDR3 DNA: TGTGCCGGGAGGGGGAGCGGGAGGGACCACAATGAGCAGTTCTTC; clone size: once; D gene: TRBD2; V gene: TRBV9; J gene: TRBJ2-1
CDR3 protein: CASSPSIGPYEQYF; CDR3 DNA: TGTGCCAGCTCACCATCGATTGGCCCCTACGAGCAGTACTTC; clone size: few; D gene: -; V gene: TRBV18; J gene: TRBJ2-7
CDR3 protein: CASSSYRGPGANVLTF; CDR3 DNA: TGTGCCAGCAGCTCCTACAGGGGACCTGGGGCCAACGTCCTGACTTTC; clone size: -; D gene: TRBD1; V gene: TRBV11-2; J gene: TRBJ2-6
CDR3 protein: CASSPLARDYTEAFF; CDR3 DNA: TGTGCCAGCTCACCATTAGCTCGGGATTACACTGAAGCTTTCTTT; clone size: -; D gene: -; V gene: TRBV18; J gene: TRBJ1-1